A selection of T cell receptor beta chains follows, all from one sample in a study of T-cell memory formation after mild COVID-19. A single record per CDR3 protein comes from TCRdb applying MiXCR to the 5' RACE reads. The table lists over 120,000 distinct CDR3 sequences, about 5.7% of them singletons. The sample was PBMCs or a T cell subset sorted from them (not recorded which). The origin of the receptors is an adult woman who had mild COVID-19 (a few samples of this study predate the infection). Cell type and time point are not known. The CDR3 runs from the conserved cysteine through the conserved F or W. D genes are given only for firm matches. Not every row has a clone size; where given, it reads once, few, many or a size class.

>TRBV29-1|few|12|TRBJ1-2|.
TGCAGCGACGGGGTTGCGGACTATGGCTACACCTTC
CSDGVADYGYTF
>TRBV7-2|few|17|TRBJ2-6|TRBD1
TGTGCCAGCAGCTTTACAGGGGGGACATTGGGGGCCAACGTCCTGACTTTC
CASSFTGGTLGANVLTF
>TRBV27|few|22|TRBJ1-5|.
TGTGCCAGCAGTCCCCCTAGGGGCAAAGACCTAACAGGGTTGAGGGGTCATCAGCCCCAGCATTTT
CASSPPRGKDLTGLRGHQPQHF
>TRBV4-1|many|14|TRBJ2-2|TRBD2
TGCGCCAGCAGCCAAGGGGGGGGCACCGGGGAGCTGTTTTTT
CASSQGGGTGELFF
>TRBV24-1|few|16|TRBJ2-1|TRBD2
TGTGCCACCAGTGATTTTTGGACTAGCGGGAGCAATGAGCAGTTCTTC
CATSDFWTSGSNEQFF
>TRBV9|many|13|TRBJ2-5|.
TGTGCCAGCAGCGTGGGACTGAGAGAGACCCAGTACTTC
CASSVGLRETQYF
>TRBV29-1|many|14|TRBJ2-2|TRBD1
TGCAGCGCCCAAAGACAGGGTAACACCGGGGAGCTGTTTTTT
CSAQRQGNTGELFF
>TRBV6-2/TRBV6-3|.|15|TRBJ1-1|.
TGTGCCAGCAGTTACAGTTACGAGAGAAACACTGAAGCTTTCTTT
CASSYSYERNTEAFF
>TRBV5-1|few|16|TRBJ2-2|TRBD1
TGCGCCAGCAGCCCCCGGACAGGGCCGTACACCGGGGAGCTGTTTTTT
CASSPRTGPYTGELFF
>TRBV12-3/TRBV12-4|many|13|TRBJ2-1|TRBD2
TGTGCCAGCAGTCCCGGACTAGCCTATGAGCAGTTCTTC
CASSPGLAYEQFF
>TRBV7-9|many|14|TRBJ1-5|.
TGTGCCAGCAGCGAAGGAACAACAAGTCAGCCCCAGCATTTT
CASSEGTTSQPQHF
>TRBV18|.|17|TRBJ1-2|.
TGTGCCAGCTCACCACCGGCCCCCAGGCTCCTTAACTATGGCTACACCTTC
CASSPPAPRLLNYGYTF
>TRBV3-1|.|12|TRBJ1-1|.
TGTGCCAGCAGTTCATTTCGGGGAGAAGCTTTCTTT
CASSSFRGEAFF
>TRBV12-3/TRBV12-4|few|15|TRBJ2-7|TRBD1
TGTGCCAGCAGTTTAGTCGGGACAGGGCCTTACGAGCAGTACTTC
CASSLVGTGPYEQYF
>TRBV6-5|many|15|TRBJ1-2|TRBD1
TGTGCCAGCAGTAACCCGGGACAGGCTGGCTATGGCTACACCTTC
CASSNPGQAGYGYTF
>TRBV24-1|.|15|TRBJ1-1|.
TGTGCCACCGCAACCGGCTGGGGCCCCGAGACTGAAGCTTTCTTT
CATATGWGPETEAFF
>TRBV7-8|few|15|TRBJ1-1|.
TGTGCCAGCAGCTCCGCGCGGGCGGGGAACACTGAAGCTTTCTTT
CASSSARAGNTEAFF